A single sample gave rise to the 19 T cell receptor beta chains below, sequenced in a study of shared clonotypes between healthy human individuals. Only in-frame clones appear in the TCRdb table, and some are missing; sequencing was by immunoSEQ multiplex PCR. The table has 2 million to 2.5 million clones, about 94% seen once. The specimen was naive CD4+ T cells sorted from blood. The sample's subset: CD45RA+ positively selected. All receptors come from a man aged 18 to 30 in good health.

As concerns this clone: Other DNA variants within this sample encode the same CDR3. The genes are TRBV10-3 and TRBJ2-7; perhaps TRBD2 as D (6 bases). CDR1 is ENHRY and CDR2 is SYGVKD in the germline V gene. With 4 bases removed from V and 6 bases from J, the gap between germline ends came to 7 bases. The CDR3 extends over 11 amino acids. CDR3 DNA sequence: TGTGCCATCAGTGGGGGGGTCGAGCAGTACTTC. It encodes CAISGGVEQYF.

This clone was counted a single time. The chain uses TRBV10-2 and TRBJ1-6, with D maybe TRBD1 (6 bases). Per germline, CDR1 WSHSY and CDR2 SAAADI. V was clipped by 6 bases and J by 8 bases, with 17 bases between them. The CDR3 is 15 residues long. The CDR3 spells CASSMGLTGDSPLHF. The CDR3 DNA follows: TGCGCCAGCAGCATGGGGTTGACAGGTGATTCACCCCTCCACTTT.

The CDR3 bases are TGTGCCAGCAGCGTAGGGAGTAGCGGGAGTTTAGAGACCCAGTACTTC. Translation: CASSVGSSGSLETQYF. The chain couples TRBV9 to TRBJ2-5; 9 bases are shared with TRBD2. Germline assignment: CDR1 SGDLS and CDR2 YYNGEE. This CDR3 is built from 16 residues. The junction had 7 bases not matched to a gene; V was cut back by 0 bases and J by 4 bases.

The CDR3 region has the DNA TGTGCCAGCAGTTCCCAGGATCCCGTTTGGCACGAGCAGTACTTC. This sequence encodes CASSSQDPVWHEQYF. The V and J genes are TRBV6-5 and TRBJ2-7; no firm D call. The V end was cut by 4 bases, the J end by 5 bases, with 18 bases between. Germline lookup yields CDR1 MNHEY and CDR2 SVGAGI. The CDR3 is 15 amino acids.

Turning to this clone: Mismatch with germline at one junction end may stem from a read error. V usage is TRBV6-5 and J usage is TRBJ1-2; 8 positions match TRBD1. Germline V CDR1 and CDR2: MNHEY, SVGAGI. The CDR3 has 15 residues. CDR3 sequence reads: CASSYWTGTNYGYTF. CDR3 bases: TGTGCCAGCAGCTACTGGACAGGGACTAACTATGGCTACACCTTC.

As for this clone: This sample includes further DNA sequences coding for the same CDR3. V usage is TRBV30 and J usage is TRBJ2-5; D uncertain. There are 12 residues in the CDR3. V was trimmed by 3 bases and J by 3 bases, leaving 8 bases between them. The germline CDR1 and CDR2 sequences are GTSNPN and SVGIG (reference sequence). CDR3 nucleotide sequence: TGTGCCTGGAGAGGGCAGAAAGAGACCCAGTACTTC. Protein product: CAWRGQKETQYF.

The chain uses TRBV7-6 and TRBJ1-2, with a weak D call TRBD1 (5 bases). Trimming took off 0 bases at V and 2 bases at J, with 7 bases between the two ends. The germline gives CDR1 SGHVS, CDR2 FNYEAQ. The CDR3 consists of 14 residues. CDR3 sequence (DNA): TGTGCCAGCAGCTTAGCCGCAGGGAACTATGGCTACACCTTC. It codes for CASSLAAGNYGYTF.

Remarks on this clone: The sample has other DNA sequences that encode this CDR3 too. The gene calls are TRBV11-2 and TRBJ2-1, with 9 bases identical to TRBD2. Germline CDR1 SGHAT, CDR2 FQNNGV. The trim removed 4 bases at V and 7 bases at J, leaving 8 bases unmatched. The CDR3 runs to 15 residues. For the CDR3, the DNA is TGTGCCAGCAGCTCCCTGGCGGGAGGGTATAATGAGCAGTTCTTC. Its translation: CASSSLAGGYNEQFF.

V is TRBV10-2 and J is TRBJ2-7, with TRBD2 matching over 11 bases. V lost 2 bases, J lost 1 base, and 7 bases stayed unmatched. The CDR3 loop spans 17 amino acids. Per germline, CDR1 WSHSY and CDR2 SAAADI. The CDR3 region has the DNA TGCGCCAGCAGTGAGGCTACTAGCGGGAGAAATTCCTACGAGCAGTACTTC. Protein product: CASSEATSGRNSYEQYF.

This chain uses TRBV10-3 with TRBJ1-6; TRBD1 aligns across 10 bases. Germline V gives CDR1 ENHRY, CDR2 SYGVKD. The CDR3 length is 19 residues. Germline trimming cut 5 bases from V and 0 bases from J; bases unmatched to any gene: 10. For the CDR3, the DNA is TGTGCCATCAGTCAGACAGGGGGCGCGGGCAGCTCCTATAATTCACCCCTCCACTTT. Protein: CAISQTGGAGSSYNSPLHF.

The V gene is TRBV5-5, the J gene TRBJ2-7; D remains ambiguous. The CDR3 covers 14 residues. Germline loops: CDR1 SGHKS, CDR2 YYEKEE (reference sequence). V was trimmed by 3 bases and J by 5 bases, leaving 15 bases between them. CDR3 sequence: CASSWTANLNEQYF. The CDR3 bases are TGTGCCAGCAGCTGGACGGCGAATTTGAACGAGCAGTACTTC.

The chain uses TRBV6-1 and TRBJ1-5; the D is unclear. The CDR3 is 16 amino acids. Per the germline V gene, CDR1 is MNHNS and CDR2 is SASEGT. V dropped 4 bases and J dropped 5 bases, with 18 bases sitting between them. The CDR3 sequence is CASSGPLASSDQPQHF. CDR3 nucleotide sequence: TGTGCCAGCAGTGGTCCATTGGCAAGCTCTGATCAGCCCCAGCATTTT.

The rearrangement uses TRBV19 and TRBJ1-1; 10 bases fit TRBD1. The germline gives CDR1 LNHDA, CDR2 SQIVND (reference sequence). V shed 6 bases, J shed 2 bases, and the junction held 12 bases outside the gene matches. The CDR3 covers 17 residues. The CDR3 sequence is CASSYPGQGNPNTEAFF. The CDR3 region has the DNA TGTGCCAGTAGCTACCCGGGACAGGGGAATCCTAACACTGAAGCTTTCTTT.

The chain joins TRBV6-1 to TRBJ1-3, with a weak D call TRBD1 (6 bases). V lost 2 bases and J 8 bases, leaving 10 bases between the germline ends. In germline, CDR1 is MNHNS, CDR2 SASEGT. The CDR3 is made up of 13 amino acids. The CDR3 is CASSENRAYTIYF. DNA for the CDR3: TGTGCCAGCAGTGAAAACAGGGCGTACACCATATATTTT.

The chain joins TRBV6-1 to TRBJ2-7; D might be TRBD1 (5 bases). This CDR3 has 13 amino acids. V gave up 5 bases and J gave up 4 bases, with 12 bases separating them. Germline V lookup: CDR1 MNHNS, CDR2 SASEGT. The CDR3 region has the DNA TGTGCCAGCAGTAAATTGCAGGGTTACGAGCAGTACTTC. Translation gives CASSKLQGYEQYF.

This sequence joins TRBV28 and TRBJ1-6; 9 bases are shared with TRBD1. The V gene's germline CDR1 is MDHEN and CDR2 SYDVKM. Germline trimming cut 6 bases from V and 5 bases from J; bases unmatched to any gene: 8. This CDR3 region has 16 residues. This chain's CDR3 is CASSDLGDRDNSPLHF. As DNA, the CDR3 is TGTGCCAGCAGCGACCTGGGGGACAGGGATAATTCACCCCTCCACTTT.

The V gene is TRBV19, the J gene TRBJ2-7, with 9 bases lining up with TRBD1. Germline CDR1 is LNHDA and CDR2 is SQIVND (reference sequence). The CDR3 covers 14 residues. J lost 6 bases, V lost 4 bases, and 7 bases had no gene match. The CDR3 DNA is TGTGCCAGTAGTACACAACAGGGGGCGGTCGAGCAGTACTTC. Its protein product is CASSTQQGAVEQYF. The variable domain in full, with the rest retrieved from reference TRBV19 and TRBJ2-7, is DGGITQSPKYLFRKEGQNVTLSCEQNLNHDAMYWYRQDPGQGLRLIYYSQIVNDFQKGDIAEGYSVSREKKESFPLTVTSAQKNPTAFYLCASSTQQGAVEQYFGPGTRLTVT.

The chain has TRBV5-1 and TRBJ1-5; D perhaps matches TRBD1 (6 bases). In germline, CDR1 is SGHRS, CDR2 YFSETQ. This CDR3 is 16 amino acids long. V dropped 0 bases and J dropped 0 bases, with 10 bases sitting between them. Written as DNA, the CDR3 is TGCGCCAGCAGCTTGGGGGGGCCGTATAGCAATCAGCCCCAGCATTTT. This gives the protein CASSLGGPYSNQPQHF.

This chain uses TRBV9 with TRBJ2-7, with 7 bases that match TRBD2. The CDR3 covers 15 residues. The V gene's germline CDR1 is SGDLS and CDR2 YYNGEE. J gave up 5 bases and V 2 bases, and 10 bases lay outside the gene matches. The CDR3 DNA sequence: TGTGCCAGCAGCGTGGGTAGCGGGTACCGCGACGAGCAGTACTTC. The encoded protein is CASSVGSGYRDEQYF. Combining the CDR3 with reference TRBV9 and TRBJ2-7 gives the whole variable domain DSGVTQTPKHLITATGQRVTLRCSPRSGDLSVYWYQQSLDQGLQFLIQYYNGEERAKGNILERFSAQQFPDLHSELNLSSLELGDSALYFCASSVGSGYRDEQYFGPGTRLTVT.